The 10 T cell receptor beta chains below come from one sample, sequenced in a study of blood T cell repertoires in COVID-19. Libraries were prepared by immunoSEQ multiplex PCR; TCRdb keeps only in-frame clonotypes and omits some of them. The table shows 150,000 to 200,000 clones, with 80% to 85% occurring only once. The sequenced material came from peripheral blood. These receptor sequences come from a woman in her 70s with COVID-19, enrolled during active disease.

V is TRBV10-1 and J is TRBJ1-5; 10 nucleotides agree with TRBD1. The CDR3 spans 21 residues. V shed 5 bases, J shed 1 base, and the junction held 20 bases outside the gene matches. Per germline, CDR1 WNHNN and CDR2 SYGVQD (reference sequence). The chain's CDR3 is CASSMLDFRDRGGISNQPQHF. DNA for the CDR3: TGCGCCAGCAGTATGCTAGATTTCCGGGACAGGGGCGGCATAAGCAATCAGCCCCAGCATTTT.

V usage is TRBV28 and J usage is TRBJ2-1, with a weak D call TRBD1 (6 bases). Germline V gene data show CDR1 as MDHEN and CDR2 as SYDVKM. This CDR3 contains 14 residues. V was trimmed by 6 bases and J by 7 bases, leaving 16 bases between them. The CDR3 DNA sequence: TGTGCCAGCAGACCAGGACAGCGATGGAATGAGCAGTTCTTC. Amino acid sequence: CASRPGQRWNEQFF.

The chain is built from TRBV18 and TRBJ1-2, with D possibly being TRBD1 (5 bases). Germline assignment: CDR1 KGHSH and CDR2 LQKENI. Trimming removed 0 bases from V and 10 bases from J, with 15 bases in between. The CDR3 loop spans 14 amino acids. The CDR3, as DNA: TGTGCCAGCTCACCACCGTCCCAGGGTAGGGTCTACACCTTC. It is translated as CASSPPSQGRVYTF.

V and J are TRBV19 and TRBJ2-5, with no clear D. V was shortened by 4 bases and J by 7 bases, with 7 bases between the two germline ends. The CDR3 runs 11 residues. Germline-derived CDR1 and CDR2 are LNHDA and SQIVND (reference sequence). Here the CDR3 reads CASSKAGTQYF. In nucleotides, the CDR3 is TGTGCCAGTAGTAAGGCAGGGACCCAGTACTTC. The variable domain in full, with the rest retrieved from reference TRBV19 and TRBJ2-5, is DGGITQSPKYLFRKEGQNVTLSCEQNLNHDAMYWYRQDPGQGLRLIYYSQIVNDFQKGDIAEGYSVSREKKESFPLTVTSAQKNPTAFYLCASSKAGTQYFGPGTRLLVL.

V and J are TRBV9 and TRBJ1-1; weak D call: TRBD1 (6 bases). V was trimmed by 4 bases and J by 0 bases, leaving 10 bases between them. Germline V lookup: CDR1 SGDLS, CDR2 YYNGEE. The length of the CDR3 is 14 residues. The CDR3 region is CASSPGTLNTEAFF. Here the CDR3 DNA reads TGTGCCAGCAGCCCCGGGACATTGAACACTGAAGCTTTCTTT.

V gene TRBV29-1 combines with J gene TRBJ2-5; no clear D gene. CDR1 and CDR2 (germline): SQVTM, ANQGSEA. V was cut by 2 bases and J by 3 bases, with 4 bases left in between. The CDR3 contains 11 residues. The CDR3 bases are TGCAGCGTTGAAATAGAAGAGACCCAGTACTTC. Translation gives CSVEIEETQYF.

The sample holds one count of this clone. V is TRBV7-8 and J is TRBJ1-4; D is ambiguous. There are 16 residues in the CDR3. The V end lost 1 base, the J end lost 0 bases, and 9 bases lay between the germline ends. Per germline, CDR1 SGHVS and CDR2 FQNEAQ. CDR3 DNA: TGTGCCAGCAGCTTAGGCGCTTTTCCAACTAATGAAAAACTGTTTTTT. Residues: CASSLGAFPTNEKLFF.

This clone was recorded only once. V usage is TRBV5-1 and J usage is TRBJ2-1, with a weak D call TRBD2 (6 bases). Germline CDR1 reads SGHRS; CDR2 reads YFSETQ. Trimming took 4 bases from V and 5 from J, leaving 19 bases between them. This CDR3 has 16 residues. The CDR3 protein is CASSPDVAGGDNEQFF. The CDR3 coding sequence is TGCGCCAGCAGCCCCGATGTTGCGGGCGGGGACAATGAGCAGTTCTTC. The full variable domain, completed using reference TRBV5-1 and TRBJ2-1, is KAGVTQTPRYLIKTRGQQVTLSCSPISGHRSVSWYQQTPGQGLQFLFEYFSETQRNKGNFPGRFSGRQFSNSRSEMNVSTLELGDSALYLCASSPDVAGGDNEQFFGPGTRLTVL.

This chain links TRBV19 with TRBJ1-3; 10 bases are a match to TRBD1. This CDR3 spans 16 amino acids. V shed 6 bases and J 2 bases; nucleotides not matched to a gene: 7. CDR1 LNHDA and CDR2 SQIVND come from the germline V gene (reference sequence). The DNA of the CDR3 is TGTGCCAGTAGAAGGCCCGGACAGGGGGCTGGAAACACCATATATTTT. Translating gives CASRRPGQGAGNTIYF.

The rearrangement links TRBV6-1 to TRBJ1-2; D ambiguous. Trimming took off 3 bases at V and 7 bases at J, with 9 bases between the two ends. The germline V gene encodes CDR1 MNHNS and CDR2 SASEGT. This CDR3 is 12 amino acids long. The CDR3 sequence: CASSEGPRGYTF. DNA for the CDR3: TGTGCCAGCAGTGAGGGCCCGCGTGGCTACACCTTC.